A selection of T cell receptor beta chains follows, all from one sample in a study of blood T cells in healthy people across ages. Via MiXCR, TCRdb re-called the 5' RACE reads, giving one row per CDR3 protein. The repertoire holds hundreds of thousands of distinct CDR3 sequences, with 56% as singletons. Sequencing used blood. The receptors come from a middle-aged man in good health. Each CDR3 is given with its conserved first and last residue. The D gene is left open where the match is weak. Rows may omit the clone size; those that give it use once, few, many or a size class.

J	size	V	D	DNA	CDR3
TRBJ2-5	few	TRBV5-1	TRBD1	TGCGCCAGCAGTTGGACAGGACTCCAGAGAGAGACCCAGTACTTC	CASSWTGLQRETQYF
TRBJ1-2	.	TRBV10-3	.	TGTGCCATCAGTGAGACAGAAGGACGGAGCGCTGCTAACTATGGCTACACCTTC	CAISETEGRSAANYGYTF
TRBJ2-7	.	TRBV5-1	TRBD2	TGCGCCAGCAGCTCCGGGGGGAGTCGGGACGAGCAGTACTTC	CASSSGGSRDEQYF
TRBJ2-5	few	TRBV12-3/TRBV12-4	TRBD1	TGTGCCAGCAGTTCGTCCCAGGGGGCGCAGACCCAGTACTTC	CASSSSQGAQTQYF
TRBJ2-1	.	TRBV5-1	TRBD2	TGCGCCAGCAGCGTTGGACCCGGGGGGAGGGCATACAATGAGCAGTTCTTC	CASSVGPGGRAYNEQFF
TRBJ2-7	.	TRBV20-1	.	TGCAGTGCTAGAGCCCCCCGGGACACCTACGAGCAGTACTTC	CSARAPRDTYEQYF
TRBJ2-1	once	TRBV5-1	TRBD1	TGCGCCAGCAGCTTACGACAGGGGAAAGACAATGAGCAGTTCTTC	CASSLRQGKDNEQFF
TRBJ2-1	.	TRBV14	.	TGTGCCAGCAGCCACCCGAGGGCCTCACCACACGAGCAGTTCTTC	CASSHPRASPHEQFF
TRBJ2-7	.	TRBV3-1	TRBD1	TGTGCCAGCAGCCATCGGACAGGGGCGATCTACGAGCAGTACTTC	CASSHRTGAIYEQYF
TRBJ2-5	few	TRBV4-2	.	TGTGCCAGCAGCCAAGAGGGACCGGGAGAGACCCAGTACTTC	CASSQEGPGETQYF
TRBJ2-4	few	TRBV27	TRBD2	TGTGCCAGCACCTCATTCCAAGCGGGAGGGTCCAAAAACATTCAGTACTTC	CASTSFQAGGSKNIQYF
TRBJ2-4	.	TRBV5-1	.	TGCGCCAGCAGCTTGGGAGGGGGAAGTATCAAAAACATTCAGTACTTC	CASSLGGGSIKNIQYF
TRBJ2-4	.	TRBV7-6	TRBD1	TGTGCCAGCAGCACACGGGGACAGGGGGGAAACATTCAGTACTTC	CASSTRGQGGNIQYF
TRBJ2-3	.	TRBV6-5	.	TGTGCCAGCAGCGTGCGGACCGGGGATACGCAGTATTTT	CASSVRTGDTQYF
TRBJ2-1	.	TRBV4-3	TRBD2	TGCGCCAGCGGATTACTAGCGGGAGGGCCAAGTGAGCAGTTCTTC	CASGLLAGGPSEQFF
TRBJ2-7	few	TRBV20-1	.	TGCAGTGCTAGGACCCTGGGCGAGCAGTACTTC	CSARTLGEQYF
TRBJ2-5	.	TRBV7-3	TRBD1	TGTGCCAGCAGCACGGGACAGGGGGCGGGTGAGACCCAGTACTTC	CASSTGQGAGETQYF
TRBJ2-7	.	TRBV6-2/TRBV6-3	.	TGTGCCAGCAGTTACAACTCCCCCGGGACGGGTTACGAGCAGTACTTC	CASSYNSPGTGYEQYF
TRBJ2-2	.	TRBV5-1	TRBD2	TGCGCCAGCAGGGTCACTAGCGGGAGTACCGGGGAGCTGTTTTTT	CASRVTSGSTGELFF
TRBJ2-3	few	TRBV28	TRBD1	TGTGCCAGCAGGGCCGGACAGGGGATGGGGACAGATACGCAGTATTTT	CASRAGQGMGTDTQYF
TRBJ1-2	few	TRBV20-1	.	TGCAGTGCTAGCCCGGCCCCCTATGGCTACACCTTC	CSASPAPYGYTF
TRBJ1-6	.	TRBV20-1	.	TGCAGTGCTAACCTTCCTAGCTCCTATAATTCACCCCTCCACTTT	CSANLPSSYNSPLHF
TRBJ1-1	.	TRBV29-1	.	TGCAGCGTTGAAGAGGTGAACACTGAAGCTTTCTTT	CSVEEVNTEAFF
TRBJ2-3	.	TRBV12-3/TRBV12-4	TRBD1	TGTGCCAGCAGTTCCATCCGGGACAGATCCTCTAGCACAGATACGCAGTATTTT	CASSSIRDRSSSTDTQYF
TRBJ1-2	.	TRBV6-6	TRBD1	TGTGCCAGCACCCGACAGGGGGCGCGGGCTAACTATGGCTACACCTTC	CASTRQGARANYGYTF
TRBJ1-2	.	TRBV7-8	.	TGTGCCAGCAGCTTAGAGTTCGGAGAAGGCTACACCTTC	CASSLEFGEGYTF
TRBJ2-3	few	TRBV3-1	.	TGTGCCAGCAGCCAAGATTTCGCACGGCGGGGAGATACGCAGTATTTT	CASSQDFARRGDTQYF
TRBJ2-7	.	TRBV27	.	TGTGCCAGCAGTTTACGGAATGAGCAGTACTTC	CASSLRNEQYF
TRBJ1-6	.	TRBV3-1	.	TGTGCCAGCAGCCAAGTCGACAGTTTCAATTCACCCCTCCACTTT	CASSQVDSFNSPLHF
TRBJ2-5	.	TRBV12-3/TRBV12-4	.	TGTGCCAGCAGCTCTCCCTCCGATATTGGGGAGACCCAGTACTTC	CASSSPSDIGETQYF
TRBJ2-1	.	TRBV11-2	TRBD2	TGTGCCAGCAGCTTAGGCGGGACTAGAACCAATGAGCAGTTCTTC	CASSLGGTRTNEQFF
TRBJ2-7	few	TRBV20-1	.	TGCAGTGCCCGGACAGTCTACGGCGAGCAGTACTTC	CSARTVYGEQYF
TRBJ2-7	.	TRBV6-2/TRBV6-3	.	TGTGCCAGCAGTTCCGTCACCCCCTACGAGCAGTACTTC	CASSSVTPYEQYF
TRBJ2-5	.	TRBV6-5	TRBD2	TGTGCCAGCAGTTTGTCAGCGGGGGGGGAGACCCAGTACTTC	CASSLSAGGETQYF
TRBJ2-3	once	TRBV11-1	.	TGTGCCAGCCGGGACTCCTCTGAACAGATGCAGTATTTT	CASRDSSEQMQYF
TRBJ1-2	.	TRBV7-6	TRBD1	TGTGCCAGCAGTTCTTTAACCGGGACAGGGGGCTTCACCTTC	CASSSLTGTGGFTF
TRBJ1-2	.	TRBV5-6	.	TGTGCCAGCAGTTTCGGGACGGTTGGCTACACCTTC	CASSFGTVGYTF
TRBJ2-1	.	TRBV3-1	.	TGTGCCAGCAGCCAAGACTTAGTAACGAATGAGCAGTTCTTC	CASSQDLVTNEQFF
TRBJ2-3	.	TRBV6-5	.	TGTGCCAGCAGTTACTCTGTGCGGAGAACCACAGATACGCAGTATTTT	CASSYSVRRTTDTQYF
TRBJ1-5	.	TRBV6-1	.	TGTGCCAGCAGTGACGGGCAGCCGGGCAATCAGCCCCAGCATTTT	CASSDGQPGNQPQHF